One T cell receptor beta chain is described in this entry. Its antigen is unidentified. The data are from a study of blood T cells in healthy people across ages. Study-level results: Aged donors had fewer naive CD4+ cells and lower diversity than long-lived donors. Per-million-T-cell TCR beta diversity fell roughly linearly with age. Unsorted PBMC input precluded a conclusive naive versus antigen-experienced comparison.

With a J-beta primer mix and a sample-barcoded 5' primer, a second PCR ran about 6 to 11 cycles. Researchers report that a template-switch adaptor with 12 random nucleotides tagged each cDNA molecule. TCRdb re-called the 5' RACE reads with MiXCR, one entry per CDR3 protein. In the table there are around 1,500,000 distinct CDR3 sequences, approximately 38% of which are singletons. Sequencing was performed on blood. The clonotype originates from a woman between 18 and 29 years old in good health.

Here the CDR3 DNA reads TGCAGTGGTACATCCCCCGGGACTAGCGGGATTGAGCAGTTCTTC. Translation gives CSGTSPGTSGIEQFF. The rearrangement joins TRBV20-1 to TRBJ2-1, with TRBD2 identical over 13 bases. V dropped 7 bases and J dropped 9; count of bases not matched to a gene: 12. The germline V gene encodes CDR1 DFQATT and CDR2 SNEGSKA (reference sequence). CDR3 length: 15 amino acids.